This T cell receptor (beta chain) was obtained from a study of T-cell reconstitution after alpha-beta-depleted transplantation in children. Study-wide findings and caveats: Diversity and T-cell counts at one year after transplant derived mostly from new T cells. Some patients showed high day-60 TCRbeta diversity, which derived from surviving recipient T cells and thymic progenitors.

The sample holds a few counts of this clonotype. Its cognate antigen is unknown. For TCRbeta, the library was prepared with unique molecular identifiers. Each CDR3 protein gets one entry after TCRdb re-called the PCR reads with MiXCR. The table lists approximately 430,000 distinct CDR3 sequences, 16% of them singletons. CDR3 length equals 16 residues. The germline CDR1 and CDR2 sequences are ENHRY and SYGVKD. V lost 3 bases, J lost 0 bases, and 12 bases lay in between. The sample here was PBMCs, mostly from graft donor cells, taken 360 days after TCRalphabeta/CD19-depleted stem cell transplant. The TCR sequence derives from a boy under two years old who had a stem cell transplant for Wiskott-Aldrich syndrome, so the T cells may come from the graft donor. The chain is built from TRBV10-3 and TRBJ2-1, with D possibly TRBD1 on 6 matching bases. The CDR3 nucleotides read TGTGCCATCAGTGATTTCAGGACAGCCTCCTACAATGAGCAGTTCTTC. Residues: CAISDFRTASYNEQFF.